This T cell receptor beta chain appears in the sequencing data of a study of CD8 T cells in Susac syndrome. This clonotype was observed once. RNA totalling about 0.45 to 1 ug underwent reverse transcription with random hexamers. TCRdb independently ran MiXCR on the immunoSEQ multiplex PCR reads; one entry per CDR3 protein. This sample has about 240,000 distinct CDR3 sequences; 90% to 97% occur once, and the top ten carry about 0.094%. The CDR3 has 14 amino acids. Trimming removed 6 bases at V and 3 bases at J, with 12 bases between. Looked up from germline, CDR1 is MDHEN and CDR2 is SYDVKM. The sequence was collected from a human donor with Susac syndrome. The material sequenced was CD4+ T cells from PBMCs. The chain couples TRBV28 to TRBJ1-5; the D gene is possibly TRBD1 (5 bases). The CDR3 loop is CASSSGALNQPQHF. The CDR3 DNA reads as TGTGCCAGCAGCTCCGGGGCCCTCAATCAGCCCCAGCATTTT.